This TCR beta chain was observed in a study of low-dose radiotherapy and immunotherapy resistance in tumors. Study-level background: Cohort 2 received 1 Gy per fraction every two weeks, totaling 13 Gy over 26 weeks. Patients received cyclophosphamide 200 mg/m2 intravenously every two weeks, the day before radiation-immunotherapy. Patients took aspirin (300 mg orally, daily) for four cycles beginning at cycle 1 day 1.

This clonotype was recorded at least ten times. Both TCRalpha and TCRbeta chains were reverse transcribed with V-gene-specific primers. Amplification, which lasted 20 PCR cycles, used a constant-region primer and V-primer adapter to amplify TCRs. One entry per CDR3 protein results from TCRdb running MiXCR on the reads. The table lists nearly 95,000 distinct CDR3 sequences, around 9.2% of them singletons. Time point meaning: before trial treatment. Enrollment required an advanced solid tumor negative for tumor-infiltrating lymphocytes. V lost 10 bases to trimming and J lost 4 bases; unmatched junction nucleotides: 9. This CDR3 contains 14 residues. The germline V gene has CDR1 ENHRY and CDR2 SYGVKD.

The TCR sequence derives from a male donor with prostate cancer. This specimen was PBMCs, taken before treatment. The V call is TRBV10-3, the J call TRBJ2-2; 7 positions agree with TRBD2. CDR3 loop: CATHHGRSTGELFF. In DNA form, the CDR3 reads TGTGCCACCCACCACGGGAGGAGCACCGGGGAGCTGTTTTTT.